This is a list of T cell receptor beta chains from one sample in a study of T cell responses to AZD1222 COVID-19 vaccine. Clones were sequenced by immunoSEQ multiplex PCR, and TCRdb holds only the in-frame ones, with some missing. Of 70,000 or so clones detected, 80% to 90% appear once; the ten largest clones hold approximately 25%. The material was peripheral blood, obtained on day 0 of AZD1222 vaccination. The receptors were gathered from an adult in good health. Each CDR3 is given with its conserved first and last residue. A D gene is named only where the DNA matches it firmly. Only part of the rows carry a size: once, few, many, or a class if the clone is expanded.

j_gene,abundance,d_gene,v_gene,CDR3aa,CDR3nt
TRBJ1-2,NA,NA,TRBV6-4,CASSVASGESYGYTF,TGTGCCAGCAGTGTAGCATCAGGGGAGAGCTATGGCTACACCTTC
TRBJ2-2,NA,TRBD2,TRBV5-4,CASSVRGGSGELFF,TGTGCCAGCAGCGTGCGGGGGGGCTCCGGGGAGCTGTTTTTT
TRBJ2-7,NA,TRBD2,TRBV14,CASSQALAGISYEQYF,TGTGCCAGCAGCCAAGCACTAGCGGGGATCTCCTACGAGCAGTACTTC
TRBJ1-6,NA,NA,TRBV2,CASSVRSSYNSPLHF,TGTGCCAGCAGTGTGCGGAGCTCCTATAATTCACCCCTCCACTTT
TRBJ2-1,NA,NA,TRBV11-1,CASTSGSSYNEQFF,TGTGCCAGTACCTCCGGGAGCTCCTACAATGAGCAGTTCTTC
TRBJ1-1,NA,NA,TRBV6-2/TRBV6-3,CASSRDGYTEAFF,TGTGCCAGCAGTAGGGACGGCTACACTGAAGCTTTCTTT
TRBJ1-4,NA,TRBD1,TRBV30,CAYTDRNSEKLFF,TGTGCCTATACGGACAGGAATTCTGAAAAACTGTTTTTT
TRBJ2-2,once,NA,TRBV7-2,CASNSRGGTGELFF,TGTGCCAGCAACTCTCGAGGCGGCACCGGGGAGCTGTTTTTT
TRBJ1-1,NA,NA,TRBV9,CASSASLRGTEAFF,TGTGCCAGCAGCGCCTCCCTGAGGGGCACTGAAGCTTTCTTT
TRBJ1-1,NA,NA,TRBV14,CASSRQNTEAFF,TGTGCCAGCAGCAGACAGAACACTGAAGCTTTCTTT
TRBJ2-7,NA,NA,TRBV6-7,CASRWGGADEQYF,TGTGCCAGTAGATGGGGCGGGGCGGACGAGCAGTACTTC
TRBJ1-3,NA,NA,TRBV30,CAMAGSGNTIYF,TGTGCCATGGCGGGCTCTGGAAACACCATATATTTT
TRBJ2-7,NA,NA,TRBV7-2,CASSLGVGVDEQYF,TGTGCCAGCAGCTTAGGTGTGGGCGTGGACGAGCAGTACTTC
TRBJ2-5,NA,NA,TRBV2,CASNFQPGRSQYF,TGTGCCAGCAATTTCCAGCCTGGGAGGTCCCAGTACTTC
TRBJ2-2,NA,NA,TRBV11-1,CASSLAGVPTGELFF,TGTGCCAGCAGCTTAGCGGGGGTTCCCACCGGGGAGCTGTTTTTT
TRBJ1-4,NA,NA,TRBV28,CASGRVGGAEKLFF,TGTGCCAGCGGTAGGGTAGGGGGGGCTGAAAAACTGTTTTTT